This T cell receptor (beta chain) was captured by sequencing in a study of T cells in Graves' hyperthyroidism and ophthalmopathy. Regions amplified from RNA transcripts were the TCR beta CDR3 regions. An initial round of RT-PCR targeting the TCR CDR3 relied on the HTBI primer set. MiXCR was run by TCRdb on the multiplex PCR reads, yielding one entry per CDR3 protein. This table holds around 350,000 distinct CDR3 sequences, about 25% found once. Regarding the study as a whole: Median prediction lead before ophthalmopathy onset was roughly 6 months with the model.

Trimming stripped 8 bases from V and 3 bases from J, with 10 bases between. The CDR3 extends over 12 amino acids. Germline-derived CDR1 and CDR2 are MNHNS and SASEGT. Exclusions: uncontrolled infection, other autoimmune disease, pregnancy, lactation. This clonotype was counted only a few times. Antigen unknown. This TCR was recovered from a man aged 50-59 years with Graves' hyperthyroidism. This rearrangement joins TRBV6-1 to TRBJ1-1, with D hard to call. Sequencing input: blood. Written as DNA, the CDR3 is TGTGCCAGCGGCGGGCCGCACACTGAAGCTTTCTTT. Translating gives CASGGPHTEAFF.